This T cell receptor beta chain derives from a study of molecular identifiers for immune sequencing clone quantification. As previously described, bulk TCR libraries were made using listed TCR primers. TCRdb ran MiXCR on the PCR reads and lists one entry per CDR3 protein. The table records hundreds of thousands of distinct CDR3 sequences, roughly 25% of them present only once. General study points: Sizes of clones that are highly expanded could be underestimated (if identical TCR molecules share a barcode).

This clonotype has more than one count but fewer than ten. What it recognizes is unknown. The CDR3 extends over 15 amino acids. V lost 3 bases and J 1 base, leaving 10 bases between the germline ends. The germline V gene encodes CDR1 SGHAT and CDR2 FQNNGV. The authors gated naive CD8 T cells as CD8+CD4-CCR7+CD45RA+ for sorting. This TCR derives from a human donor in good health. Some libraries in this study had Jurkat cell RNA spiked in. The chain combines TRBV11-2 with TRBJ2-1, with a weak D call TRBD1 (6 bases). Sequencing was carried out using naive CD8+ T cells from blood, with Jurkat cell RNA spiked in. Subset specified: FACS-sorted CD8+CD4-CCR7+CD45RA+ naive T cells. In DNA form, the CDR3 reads TGTGCCAGCAGCTTGGGGGCGCGGTCCTACAATGAGCAGTTCTTC. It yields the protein CASSLGARSYNEQFF.